This is a list of T cell receptor beta chains from one sample in a study of cytomegalovirus exposure and HLA in healthy donors. Clones were read by immunoSEQ multiplex PCR, and TCRdb kept only the in-frame ones, dropping some. This table has 85,000 to 130,000 clones, roughly 82% appearing once. The specimen sequenced was PBMCs. The receptors originated from a male donor in good health and CMV-seropositive. CDR3s include the opening cysteine and the closing phenylalanine or tryptophan. A D gene is named only where the DNA matches it firmly. Not every row has a clone size; where given, it reads once, few, many or a size class.

j_gene	d_gene	v_gene	abundance	CDR3aa	CDR3nt
TRBJ2-3	TRBD2	TRBV5-1	few	CASTSGMTDTQYF	TGCGCCAGCACGAGCGGGATGACAGATACGCAGTATTTT
TRBJ2-5	TRBD2	TRBV2	.	CASSTGTSGGARYF	TGTGCCAGCAGTACCGGTACTAGCGGGGGGGCTCGGTACTTC
TRBJ2-1	TRBD2	TRBV7-3	few	CASSPNLASGTNEQFF	TGTGCCAGCAGCCCCAATTTGGCTAGCGGGACCAATGAGCAGTTCTTC
TRBJ2-5	TRBD2	TRBV5-1	.	CASSSHSGGYQETQYF	TGCGCCAGCAGCTCCCATAGCGGGGGGTACCAAGAGACCCAGTACTTC
TRBJ2-1	TRBD2	TRBV7-6	.	CASSIAGASWEEQFF	TGTGCCAGCAGCATAGCGGGGGCCTCCTGGGAGGAGCAGTTCTTC
TRBJ2-3	TRBD2	TRBV18	.	CASSEASGRSADTQYF	TGTGCCAGCTCAGAAGCTAGCGGGAGGTCGGCAGATACGCAGTATTTT
TRBJ1-2	TRBD1	TRBV6-1	.	CASDLTGTDGYPF	TGTGCCAGCGATTTAACCGGGACAGATGGCTACCCCTTC
TRBJ1-6	.	TRBV6-5	.	CASRTQGGSPLHF	TGTGCCAGCCGTACGCAGGGAGGTTCACCCCTCCACTTT
TRBJ1-1	.	TRBV2	.	CASTDRRLNTEAFF	TGTGCCAGCACCGACAGGCGATTGAACACTGAAGCTTTCTTT
TRBJ1-5	.	TRBV19	.	CASNPQGNQPQHF	TGTGCCAGTAACCCACAGGGCAATCAGCCCCAGCATTTT
TRBJ2-7	TRBD2	TRBV7-9	few	CARWTSGTTRYEQYF	TGTGCCAGATGGACTAGCGGGACGACGAGATACGAGCAGTACTTC
TRBJ2-1	TRBD2	TRBV27	many	CASSLYGGASEQFF	TGTGCCAGCAGTTTATACGGGGGGGCAAGTGAGCAGTTCTTC
TRBJ2-7	.	TRBV18	.	CASSPSASTGNEQYF	TGTGCCAGCTCACCCTCAGCCTCGACAGGCAACGAGCAGTACTTC
TRBJ1-5	TRBD1	TRBV7-2	.	CASSLDGTGLNQPQHF	TGTGCCAGCAGCTTAGACGGGACAGGGCTTAATCAGCCCCAGCATTTT
TRBJ1-2	TRBD1	TRBV28	.	CASRRGTGEGYTF	TGTGCCAGCAGGCGAGGGACAGGGGAAGGCTACACCTTC